The 16 T cell receptor beta chains given below trace back to one sample, sequenced in a study of OX40 agonist ivuxolimab in advanced cancers. Produced via immunoSEQ multiplex PCR; TCRdb's table is partial and in-frame only. The repertoire holds about 25,000 clones, with around 86% as singletons. The sample consisted of CD4+ or CD8+ T cells sorted from blood, taken in a trial of the OX40 agonist ivuxolimab. The source is an adult with an advanced solid tumor such as melanoma, head and neck, liver or kidney cancer.

This clone was observed a single time. This chain uses TRBV15 with TRBJ1-5, with unresolved D. Germline-derived CDR1 and CDR2 are LNHNV and YYDKDF (reference sequence). Trimming took 5 bases from V and 0 from J, leaving 17 bases between them. This CDR3 region has 17 residues. The CDR3 DNA follows: TGTGCCACCAGCCCCTTCCCTAGGACTAGTAGCAATCAGCCCCAGCATTTT. It translates to CATSPFPRTSSNQPQHF.

The rearrangement uses TRBV27 and TRBJ2-1, with D hard to call. Germline CDR1 MNHEY, CDR2 SMNVEV (reference sequence). Between the trimmed V and J ends, which lost 3 bases and 1 base, there was a span of 4 bases. This CDR3 has 13 residues. CDR3 sequence reads: CASSLSSYNEQFF. Here the CDR3 DNA reads TGTGCCAGCAGTTTGTCGTCCTACAATGAGCAGTTCTTC.

V is TRBV6-6 and J is TRBJ2-3; D not resolved. The CDR3 has 14 residues. From germline, CDR1 is MNHNY and CDR2 SVGAGI (reference sequence). Trimming took off 0 bases at V and 4 bases at J, with 8 bases between the two ends. The CDR3 DNA reads as TGTGCCAGCAGTTACTCGCTCGGCGCAGATACGCAGTATTTT. This sequence encodes CASSYSLGADTQYF.

This clone appeared once. This sequence joins TRBV11-2 and TRBJ2-4; 12 bases agree with TRBD1. The CDR3 runs 12 residues. Germline V gene lookup returns CDR1 SGHAT and CDR2 FQNNGV. V shed 7 bases, J shed 16 bases, and the junction held 8 bases outside the gene matches. The CDR3 loop reads CASTPPGQGAYF. CDR3 DNA sequence: TGTGCCAGCACCCCACCGGGACAGGGGGCTTACTTC. The variable domain in full, with the rest retrieved from reference TRBV11-2 and TRBJ2-4, is EAGVAQSPRYKIIEKRQSVAFWCNPISGHATLYWYQQILGQGPKLLIQFQNNGVVDDSQLPKDRFSAERLKGVDSTLKIQPAKLEDSAVYLCASTPPGQGAYFGAGTRLSVL.

This clone has more than one count but fewer than ten. J is TRBJ2-1 and V is TRBV5-4; 8 bases match TRBD2. The germline V gene encodes CDR1 SGHNT and CDR2 YYREEE (reference sequence). CDR3 length: 13 amino acids. J lost 8 bases, V lost 7 bases, and 8 bases had no gene match. The CDR3 loop reads CASSGTRGYEQFF. CDR3 coding DNA: TGTGCCAGCTCCGGGACTAGGGGGTATGAGCAGTTCTTC.

This clone was recorded once. CDR3 coding DNA: TGTGCCAGCAGCCCTACTAGCGGGGCGGCCAGGGAGCAGTTCTTC. Translating gives CASSPTSGAAREQFF. The chain employs TRBV16 and TRBJ2-1; TRBD2 aligns across 10 bases. This CDR3 has 15 amino acids. Germline V gene sequence: CDR1 KGHSY, CDR2 FQNENV. The ends lost 4 bases at V and 10 bases at J; junction bases unmatched: 10.

The rearrangement joins TRBV30 to TRBJ1-5, with 10 bases identical to TRBD1. This CDR3 has 15 amino acids. The trim removed 5 bases at V and 0 bases at J, leaving 4 bases unmatched. Germline V gives CDR1 GTSNPN, CDR2 SVGIG (reference sequence). The CDR3 loop is CAWGQGDGSNQPQHF. CDR3 bases: TGTGCCTGGGGACAGGGGGATGGTAGCAATCAGCCCCAGCATTTT. Full variable domain (missing parts from reference TRBV30 and TRBJ1-5): SQTIHQWPATLVQPVGSPLSLECTVEGTSNPNLYWYRQAAGRGLQLLFYSVGIGQISSEVPQNLSASRPQDRQFILSSKKLLLSDSGFYLCAWGQGDGSNQPQHFGDGTRLSIL.

J is TRBJ1-6 and V is TRBV6-5; 7 bases fit TRBD1. This CDR3 contains 14 residues. V lost 6 bases to trimming and J lost 9 bases; unmatched junction nucleotides: 8. CDR1 MNHEY and CDR2 SVGAGI come from the germline V gene. The CDR3 loop is CASRNRGGGSPLHF. The CDR3 coding sequence is TGTGCCAGCAGAAACAGGGGAGGAGGTTCACCCCTCCACTTT.

The V gene is TRBV15, the J gene TRBJ1-1; D is unresolved. The germline V gene has CDR1 LNHNV and CDR2 YYDKDF (reference sequence). The ends were cut back, 1 base at V and 0 bases at J, with 3 bases in the middle. This CDR3 comprises 13 residues. The chain's CDR3 is CATSRVLNTEAFF. Here the CDR3 DNA reads TGTGCCACCAGCAGAGTCCTGAACACTGAAGCTTTCTTT.

The chain is built from TRBV9 and TRBJ1-3; unclear D gene. The CDR3 extends over 15 amino acids. V was cut by 2 bases and J by 11 bases, with 20 bases left in between. CDR1 is SGDLS, CDR2 YYNGEE, per germline. The CDR3 is CASSVSQQGRQAIYF. The CDR3 DNA follows: TGTGCCAGCAGCGTGAGCCAGCAAGGTCGGCAGGCCATATATTTT.

The chain combines TRBV28 with TRBJ1-3, with D hard to call. V lost 6 bases, J lost 4 bases, and 7 bases lay in between. This CDR3 has 12 amino acids. Germline CDR1 is MDHEN and CDR2 is SYDVKM. DNA for the CDR3: TGTGCCAGCAGGTCGACAGGAAACACCATATATTTT. Residues: CASRSTGNTIYF.

CDR3: CASSFSRSNYGYTF. The CDR3 nucleotides are TGTGCCAGCTCTTTTAGTCGTTCTAACTATGGCTACACCTTC. The chain employs TRBV27 and TRBJ1-2, with D hard to call. V lost 8 bases and J lost 0, with 13 bases in between. The CDR3 totals 14 residues. CDR1 and CDR2 (germline): MNHEY, SMNVEV (reference sequence).

The chain joins TRBV7-9 to TRBJ2-1, with D possibly TRBD1 on 5 matching bases. The CDR3 is made up of 15 amino acids. CDR1 is SEHNR, CDR2 FQNEAQ, per germline (reference sequence). Trimming stripped 0 bases from V and 8 bases from J, with 14 bases between. CDR3 amino acids: CASSLAGPTGHEQFF. In DNA, the CDR3 is TGTGCCAGCAGCTTAGCGGGCCCAACAGGCCATGAGCAGTTCTTC.

In nucleotides, the CDR3 is TGCGCCAGCAGCCAAGATGAGCGGGAGCAGTTCTTC. Residues: CASSQDEREQFF. The chain links TRBV4-1 to TRBJ2-1, with D possibly TRBD2 on 5 matching bases. CDR1 is MGHRA and CDR2 is YSYEKL in the germline V gene. V lost 0 bases and J 10 bases, leaving 7 bases between the germline ends. This CDR3 contains 12 residues.

A few counts support this clone. Here the CDR3 DNA reads TGTGCCAGCAGCTTCCTTCCTATGGAGGGCTACACCTTC. It encodes CASSFLPMEGYTF. The gene calls are TRBV5-4 and TRBJ1-2, with unresolved D. The CDR3 has 13 amino acids. V lost 2 bases, J lost 8 bases, and 13 bases lay in between. Germline CDR1 is SGHNT and CDR2 is YYREEE (reference sequence).

This chain uses TRBV13 with TRBJ1-1; 10 positions agree with TRBD1. Germline V gene sequence: CDR1 PRHDT, CDR2 FYEKMQ (reference sequence). This CDR3 has 15 residues. Trimming removed 7 bases from V and 6 bases from J; junction bases left unmatched: 11. As DNA, the CDR3 is TGTGCCAGCACCCATCGGGACAGGGGAAGGGCTGAAGCTTTCTTT. It encodes CASTHRDRGRAEAFF.